The source of this T cell receptor beta chain is a study of tumor and adjacent non-tumor tissue in lung cancer. Study background: Histology: eleven to twelve adenocarcinoma, a couple of squamous cell carcinoma, 1 small cell lung cancer. Each sample yielded 3.5 million to 4.5 million productive TCRbeta reads on average.

RNA was extracted from bulk tissue without any cell sorting. The normal lung tissue was taken more than 3 cm from the tumor edge. Between August and November 2014, newly diagnosed, chemotherapy-naive lung cancer patients underwent thoracic surgery in China. This CDR3 comprises 16 residues. The germline gives CDR1 SGHAT, CDR2 FQNNGV. V gave up 11 bases and J gave up 1 base, with 21 bases separating them. General observations from the study: Top 100 clones took a larger repertoire share in normal lung.

In the case of this clonotype: Its antigen is currently unknown.

TCRbeta libraries were built with three rounds of nested PCR, modified from ARM-PCR. MiXCR, applied by TCRdb to the multiplex PCR reads, yields one record per CDR3 protein. The table shows around 82,000 distinct CDR3 sequences, with roughly 80% occurring only once. Sequencing was carried out using distant non-tumor lung tissue. The chain recombines TRBV11-2 with TRBJ1-3; TRBD1 is a possible D gene (5 bases). This sequence was found in a man in his 60s with non-small cell lung cancer. In DNA, the CDR3 is TGTGCCGGCGTAAAGGGGAATAGGGCTTCTGGAAACACCATATATTTT. Translated: CAGVKGNRASGNTIYF. The whole variable domain, remainder taken from reference TRBV11-2 and TRBJ1-3, is EAGVAQSPRYKIIEKRQSVAFWCNPISGHATLYWYQQILGQGPKLLIQFQNNGVVDDSQLPKDRFSAERLKGVDSTLKIQPAKLEDSAVYLCAGVKGNRASGNTIYFGEGSWLTVV.